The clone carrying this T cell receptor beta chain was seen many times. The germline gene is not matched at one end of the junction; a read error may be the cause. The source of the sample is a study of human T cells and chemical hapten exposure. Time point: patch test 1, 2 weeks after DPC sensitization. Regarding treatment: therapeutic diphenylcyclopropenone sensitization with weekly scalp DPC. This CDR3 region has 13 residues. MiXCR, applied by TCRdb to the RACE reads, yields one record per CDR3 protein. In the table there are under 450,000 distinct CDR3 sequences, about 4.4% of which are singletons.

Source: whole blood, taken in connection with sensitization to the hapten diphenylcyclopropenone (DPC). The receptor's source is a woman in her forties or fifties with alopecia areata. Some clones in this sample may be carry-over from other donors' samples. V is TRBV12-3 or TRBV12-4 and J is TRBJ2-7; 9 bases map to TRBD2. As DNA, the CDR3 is TGTGCCAGCGGTTTATGGCGGGGGGGCGAGCAGTACTTC. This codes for CASGLWRGGEQYF.